The clone carrying this T cell receptor beta chain was observed a few times. This CDR3 has 16 residues. Germline CDR1 and CDR2: LGHNA and YNFKEQ. V gave up 2 bases and J gave up 0 bases, with 13 bases separating them. This entry belongs to a study of blood T cell repertoires in COVID-19. Turning to the study itself: Some COVID-19 samples were acute and others convalescent; all came from the United States, Italy and Spain. Sources were T cells, B-cell-depleted T cells, or PBMCs; the material itself was cDNA or gDNA.

The authors' processing: For nucleated cells, counts were estimated from reference gene primer amplification. TCRdb's table, derived via immunoSEQ multiplex PCR, lists solely in-frame clones and lacks some. D and trimming come from the DNA, and the V and J calls and clone size come from that table. The data contain 230,000 or so clones, more than 65% of them seen just once; the ten biggest clones take up 4.4%. The clonotype originates from a man in his fifties or sixties with active or convalescent COVID-19. The sample taken for sequencing was peripheral blood. The chain carries TRBV4-2 and TRBJ1-1; possible D gene TRBD1, 6 bases. CDR3 loop: CASSQTPDRLNTEAFF. In nucleotides, the CDR3 is TGTGCCAGCAGCCAAACCCCGGACAGATTGAACACTGAAGCTTTCTTT.